A selection of T cell receptor beta chains follows, all from one sample in a study of CD8 T cells in Susac syndrome. TCRdb used MiXCR to reprocess the immunoSEQ multiplex PCR reads, holding one entry per CDR3 protein. This table holds around 300,000 distinct CDR3 sequences, 65% to 90% found once. The sequencing input was CD8+ T cells from PBMCs. The receptors here all came from a human donor with multiple sclerosis. Both conserved end residues are part of each CDR3. The order of the fields is D gene, clone size, V gene, J gene, CDR3 protein, CDR3 DNA. The D gene is left open where the match is weak. Not all rows give a size; the values are once, few, many and, for expanded clones, a class.

d_gene: -; abundance: -; v_gene: TRBV7-2; j_gene: TRBJ1-4; CDR3aa: CASSLRGGQGGEKLFF; CDR3nt: TGTGCCAGCAGCTTACGAGGAGGGCAGGGAGGTGAAAAACTGTTTTTT
d_gene: -; abundance: -; v_gene: TRBV6-2/TRBV6-3; j_gene: TRBJ2-2; CDR3aa: CAVAQGEVANTGELFF; CDR3nt: TGTGCCGTCGCGCAAGGCGAGGTAGCGAACACCGGGGAGCTGTTTTTT
d_gene: -; abundance: once; v_gene: TRBV27; j_gene: TRBJ1-2; CDR3aa: CASSPPGRYYGYTF; CDR3nt: TGTGCCAGCAGTCCCCCGGGACGGTACTATGGCTACACCTTC
d_gene: -; abundance: -; v_gene: TRBV10-3; j_gene: TRBJ1-2; CDR3aa: CAISDRAGLSGYTF; CDR3nt: TGTGCCATCAGTGATAGAGCGGGGCTATCTGGCTACACCTTC
d_gene: -; abundance: -; v_gene: TRBV28; j_gene: TRBJ2-5; CDR3aa: CASSFWQGQETQYF; CDR3nt: TGTGCCAGCAGTTTTTGGCAGGGCCAAGAGACCCAGTACTTC
d_gene: -; abundance: -; v_gene: TRBV27; j_gene: TRBJ1-5; CDR3aa: CASSWSSNQPQHF; CDR3nt: TGTGCCAGCAGTTGGAGTAGCAATCAGCCCCAGCATTTT
d_gene: -; abundance: -; v_gene: TRBV7-9; j_gene: TRBJ1-2; CDR3aa: CASSYSGLGGDGYTF; CDR3nt: TGTGCCAGCAGTTATTCGGGACTTGGGGGAGATGGCTACACCTTC
d_gene: TRBD2; abundance: -; v_gene: TRBV20-1; j_gene: TRBJ2-1; CDR3aa: CSATGTSGHEQFF; CDR3nt: TGCAGTGCGACCGGGACTAGCGGACATGAGCAGTTCTTC
d_gene: -; abundance: -; v_gene: TRBV27; j_gene: TRBJ2-1; CDR3aa: CASSPIPGTYNEQFF; CDR3nt: TGTGCCAGCAGTCCTATACCGGGAACATACAATGAGCAGTTCTTC
d_gene: TRBD2; abundance: -; v_gene: TRBV7-9; j_gene: TRBJ2-7; CDR3aa: CASSPRTSGRFSAYEQYF; CDR3nt: TGTGCCAGCAGCCCACGGACTAGCGGGAGATTTTCTGCCTACGAGCAGTACTTC
d_gene: TRBD2; abundance: -; v_gene: TRBV6-4; j_gene: TRBJ2-3; CDR3aa: CASSGLAGADTQYF; CDR3nt: TGTGCCAGCAGTGGACTAGCGGGAGCAGATACGCAGTATTTT
d_gene: -; abundance: -; v_gene: TRBV5-1; j_gene: TRBJ1-1; CDR3aa: CASRIDRTEAFF; CDR3nt: TGCGCCAGCAGAATCGACAGAACTGAAGCTTTCTTT
d_gene: TRBD2; abundance: -; v_gene: TRBV25-1; j_gene: TRBJ2-1; CDR3aa: CASSAAGANEQFF; CDR3nt: TGTGCCAGCAGTGCGGCGGGAGCCAATGAGCAGTTCTTC
d_gene: -; abundance: -; v_gene: TRBV28; j_gene: TRBJ2-1; CDR3aa: CASSSDHQQFF; CDR3nt: TGTGCCAGCAGTTCTGACCACCAGCAGTTCTTC
d_gene: -; abundance: -; v_gene: TRBV11-3; j_gene: TRBJ2-3; CDR3aa: CASSGPGTSTDTQYF; CDR3nt: TGTGCCAGCAGCGGACCCGGGACTAGCACAGATACGCAGTATTTT
d_gene: -; abundance: once; v_gene: TRBV30; j_gene: TRBJ1-5; CDR3aa: CAWSVWGNQPQHF; CDR3nt: TGTGCCTGGAGTGTCTGGGGCAATCAGCCCCAGCATTTT
d_gene: TRBD2; abundance: -; v_gene: TRBV12-3/TRBV12-4; j_gene: TRBJ2-7; CDR3aa: CASSFWLAGEYEQYF; CDR3nt: TGTGCCAGCAGTTTTTGGCTAGCGGGAGAATACGAGCAGTACTTC
d_gene: -; abundance: -; v_gene: TRBV3-1; j_gene: TRBJ2-1; CDR3aa: CASGQNREDNEQFF; CDR3nt: TGTGCCAGCGGGCAGAACAGGGAGGACAATGAGCAGTTCTTC
d_gene: -; abundance: -; v_gene: TRBV15; j_gene: TRBJ1-1; CDR3aa: CATSREAPGRVNTEAFF; CDR3nt: TGTGCCACCAGCAGAGAAGCCCCCGGGAGGGTGAACACTGAAGCTTTCTTT
d_gene: -; abundance: -; v_gene: TRBV27; j_gene: TRBJ2-7; CDR3aa: CASSSSGFTYEQYF; CDR3nt: TGTGCCAGCAGTTCCTCCGGGTTTACCTACGAGCAGTACTTC
d_gene: -; abundance: few; v_gene: TRBV6-1; j_gene: TRBJ1-1; CDR3aa: CATRDGLNTEAFF; CDR3nt: TGTGCCACCCGGGACGGACTGAACACTGAAGCTTTCTTT
d_gene: -; abundance: once; v_gene: TRBV15; j_gene: TRBJ2-3; CDR3aa: CATPFSGSLSTDTQYF; CDR3nt: TGTGCCACCCCCTTTAGCGGTAGTCTTAGCACAGATACGCAGTATTTT
d_gene: -; abundance: -; v_gene: TRBV28; j_gene: TRBJ2-1; CDR3aa: CASSLYPTSDGGRGSSYNEQFF; CDR3nt: TGTGCCAGCAGTTTATATCCAACCTCGGATGGGGGCAGGGGTTCCTCCTACAATGAGCAGTTCTTC
d_gene: TRBD1; abundance: -; v_gene: TRBV3-1; j_gene: TRBJ1-2; CDR3aa: CASSQETGERYGYTF; CDR3nt: TGTGCCAGCAGCCAAGAGACAGGGGAGAGGTATGGCTACACCTTC
d_gene: -; abundance: once; v_gene: TRBV29-1; j_gene: TRBJ1-1; CDR3aa: CSVLKQGNTEAFF; CDR3nt: TGCAGCGTTCTAAAACAGGGAAACACTGAAGCTTTCTTT
d_gene: -; abundance: -; v_gene: TRBV21-1; j_gene: TRBJ1-1; CDR3aa: CASSQLGRGPLDTEAFF; CDR3nt: TGTGCCAGCAGCCAGCTCGGCAGGGGTCCCTTGGACACTGAAGCTTTCTTT
d_gene: TRBD1; abundance: -; v_gene: TRBV27; j_gene: TRBJ2-1; CDR3aa: CASSLGTGVGRETGSRSYNEQFF; CDR3nt: TGTGCCAGCAGTTTAGGGACAGGGGTGGGTAGGGAGACAGGGTCTAGGTCCTACAATGAGCAGTTCTTC
d_gene: -; abundance: -; v_gene: TRBV5-6; j_gene: TRBJ1-1; CDR3aa: CASSLIGTTKTTEAFF; CDR3nt: TGTGCCAGCAGCTTGATCGGCACAACGAAGACCACTGAAGCTTTCTTT
d_gene: -; abundance: -; v_gene: TRBV19; j_gene: TRBJ2-3; CDR3aa: CASSIVYSEDTQCF; CDR3nt: TGTGCCAGTAGTATAGTGTACAGCGAGGATACGCAGTGTTTT
d_gene: TRBD2; abundance: -; v_gene: TRBV10-2; j_gene: TRBJ2-7; CDR3aa: CASSEPGTSADEQYF; CDR3nt: TGCGCCAGCAGTGAGCCAGGGACTAGCGCCGACGAGCAGTACTTC
d_gene: -; abundance: once; v_gene: TRBV5-1; j_gene: TRBJ2-1; CDR3aa: CASSLSGPASYNEQFF; CDR3nt: TGCGCCAGCAGCTTGTCCGGGCCGGCCAGCTACAATGAGCAGTTCTTC
d_gene: -; abundance: -; v_gene: TRBV7-2; j_gene: TRBJ1-1; CDR3aa: CASSPTTEAFF; CDR3nt: TGTGCCAGCAGCCCTACCACTGAAGCTTTCTTT
d_gene: TRBD2; abundance: once; v_gene: TRBV5-1; j_gene: TRBJ2-1; CDR3aa: CASSSSYTSGRAYEQFF; CDR3nt: TGCGCCAGCAGCTCATCCTATACTAGCGGGAGGGCCTATGAGCAGTTCTTC
d_gene: TRBD1; abundance: -; v_gene: TRBV6-2/TRBV6-3; j_gene: TRBJ2-5; CDR3aa: CASSRDRQETQYF; CDR3nt: TGTGCCAGCAGTCGGGACAGACAAGAGACCCAGTACTTC
d_gene: -; abundance: -; v_gene: TRBV19; j_gene: TRBJ2-2; CDR3aa: CASSKRSITGELFF; CDR3nt: TGTGCCAGTAGTAAGAGATCGATCACCGGGGAGCTGTTTTTT
d_gene: TRBD2; abundance: -; v_gene: TRBV30; j_gene: TRBJ2-5; CDR3aa: CAWATSGQETQYF; CDR3nt: TGTGCCTGGGCGACTAGCGGGCAAGAGACCCAGTACTTC
d_gene: TRBD1; abundance: -; v_gene: TRBV6-5; j_gene: TRBJ1-2; CDR3aa: CASSYSPRTGANYGYTF; CDR3nt: TGTGCCAGCAGTTACTCACCGCGGACAGGGGCGAACTATGGCTACACCTTC
d_gene: -; abundance: -; v_gene: TRBV19; j_gene: TRBJ2-1; CDR3aa: CASTGLPSYNEQFF; CDR3nt: TGTGCCAGTACGGGACTCCCTTCCTACAATGAGCAGTTCTTC
d_gene: TRBD1; abundance: -; v_gene: TRBV4-1; j_gene: TRBJ1-1; CDR3aa: CASSLFGQGQTEAFF; CDR3nt: TGCGCCAGCAGTCTCTTTGGACAGGGTCAGACTGAAGCTTTCTTT
d_gene: TRBD2; abundance: -; v_gene: TRBV6-2/TRBV6-3; j_gene: TRBJ2-1; CDR3aa: CASRPPLAGVHNEQFF; CDR3nt: TGTGCCAGCAGGCCCCCTCTAGCGGGAGTCCACAATGAGCAGTTCTTC
d_gene: TRBD1; abundance: -; v_gene: TRBV19; j_gene: TRBJ2-5; CDR3aa: CASSYRGETQYF; CDR3nt: TGTGCCAGTAGCTACAGGGGGGAGACCCAGTACTTC
d_gene: -; abundance: -; v_gene: TRBV5-1; j_gene: TRBJ2-1; CDR3aa: CASSLAGLLSSYNEQFF; CDR3nt: TGCGCCAGCAGCTTGGCGGGGCTGCTGAGCTCCTACAATGAGCAGTTCTTC
d_gene: TRBD1; abundance: -; v_gene: TRBV12-3/TRBV12-4; j_gene: TRBJ2-7; CDR3aa: CASSLSPGGRYEQYF; CDR3nt: TGTGCCAGCAGTTTATCTCCAGGGGGCCGCTACGAGCAGTACTTC
d_gene: TRBD2; abundance: once; v_gene: TRBV4-1; j_gene: TRBJ2-7; CDR3aa: CASSQVAGEGYEQYF; CDR3nt: TGCGCCAGCAGCCAAGTAGCGGGTGAGGGCTACGAGCAGTACTTC
d_gene: -; abundance: -; v_gene: TRBV14; j_gene: TRBJ1-5; CDR3aa: CASSQHYSNQPQHF; CDR3nt: TGTGCCAGCAGCCAACACTATAGCAATCAGCCCCAGCATTTT
d_gene: -; abundance: once; v_gene: TRBV27; j_gene: TRBJ2-2; CDR3aa: CASSFRGRELFF; CDR3nt: TGTGCCAGCAGTTTCCGCGGCAGGGAGCTGTTTTTT
d_gene: -; abundance: -; v_gene: TRBV20-1; j_gene: TRBJ2-7; CDR3aa: CSTKRAEDHEQYF; CDR3nt: TGCAGCACTAAGCGGGCAGAGGACCACGAGCAGTACTTC
d_gene: -; abundance: once; v_gene: TRBV27; j_gene: TRBJ1-2; CDR3aa: CASSPGAPRFGYTF; CDR3nt: TGTGCCAGCAGCCCAGGGGCCCCTCGGTTCGGCTACACCTTC
d_gene: -; abundance: -; v_gene: TRBV6-5; j_gene: TRBJ1-1; CDR3aa: CASSTIRNLNTEAFF; CDR3nt: TGTGCCAGCAGTACTATACGGAATTTGAACACTGAAGCTTTCTTT
d_gene: TRBD2; abundance: few; v_gene: TRBV6-5; j_gene: TRBJ2-7; CDR3aa: CASSYPSGSSYEQYF; CDR3nt: TGTGCCAGCAGTTACCCCAGCGGGAGCTCCTACGAGCAGTACTTC
d_gene: -; abundance: -; v_gene: TRBV28; j_gene: TRBJ1-2; CDR3aa: CASSSQMRMNGYTF; CDR3nt: TGTGCCAGCAGTTCACAGATGAGGATGAATGGCTACACCTTC
d_gene: -; abundance: -; v_gene: TRBV4-3; j_gene: TRBJ1-2; CDR3aa: CASSQGGRTNYGYTF; CDR3nt: TGCGCCAGCAGCCAAGGGGGCAGAACCAACTATGGCTACACCTTC
d_gene: -; abundance: -; v_gene: TRBV7-6; j_gene: TRBJ2-1; CDR3aa: CASSLRPGESGEQFF; CDR3nt: TGTGCCAGCAGCTTAAGGCCAGGTGAATCGGGTGAGCAGTTCTTC
d_gene: -; abundance: -; v_gene: TRBV27; j_gene: TRBJ2-2; CDR3aa: CASSLSTDTGELFF; CDR3nt: TGTGCCAGCAGTTTATCGACGGACACCGGGGAGCTGTTTTTT
d_gene: -; abundance: -; v_gene: TRBV4-3; j_gene: TRBJ2-2; CDR3aa: CASSQESGGVNTGELFF; CDR3nt: TGCGCCAGCAGCCAAGAGTCCGGGGGCGTGAACACCGGGGAGCTGTTTTTT